This TCR beta chain was profiled in a study of T cell changes during pregnancy in multiple sclerosis. Produced via immunoSEQ multiplex PCR; TCRdb's table is partial and in-frame only. The sample carries 55,000 to 70,000 clones, more than 85% recorded once. Germline V gene lookup returns CDR1 MNHNY and CDR2 SVGAGI (reference sequence). The V gene end was trimmed by 8 bases and the J gene end by 5 bases; junction bases not matched to a gene: 3. The CDR3 is made up of 12 amino acids. Sequencing was performed on CD4+ T cells from peripheral blood mononuclear cells, taken in the third trimester of pregnancy. The chain recombines TRBV6-6 with TRBJ2-1; 7 bases fit TRBD2. The source of this sequence is a female donor with multiple sclerosis, enrolled in a pregnancy study. This CDR3 reads CASALANNEQFF. The CDR3 DNA sequence: TGTGCCAGCGCACTAGCGAACAATGAGCAGTTCTTC.